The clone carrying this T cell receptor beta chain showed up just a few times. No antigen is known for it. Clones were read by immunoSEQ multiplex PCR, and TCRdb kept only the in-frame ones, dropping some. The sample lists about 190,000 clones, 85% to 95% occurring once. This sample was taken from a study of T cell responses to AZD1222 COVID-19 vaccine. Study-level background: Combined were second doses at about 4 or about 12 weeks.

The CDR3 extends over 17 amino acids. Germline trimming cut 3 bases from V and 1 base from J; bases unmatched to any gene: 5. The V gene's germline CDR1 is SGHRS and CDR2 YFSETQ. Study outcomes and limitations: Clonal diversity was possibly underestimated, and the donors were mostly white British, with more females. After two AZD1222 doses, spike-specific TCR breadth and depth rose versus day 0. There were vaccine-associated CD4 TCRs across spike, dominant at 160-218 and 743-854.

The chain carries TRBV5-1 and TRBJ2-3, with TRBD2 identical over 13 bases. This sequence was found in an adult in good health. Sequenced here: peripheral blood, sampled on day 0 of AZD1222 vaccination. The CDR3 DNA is TGCGCCAGCAGCTCCACCGGACTAGCGGGGGGCACAGATACGCAGTATTTT. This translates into CASSSTGLAGGTDTQYF.